These 9 T cell receptor beta chains share one sample of origin, sequenced in a study of response to subunit inactivated influenza vaccine. Each CDR3 protein gets one entry after TCRdb re-called the RT-PCR reads with MiXCR. The data hold some 500,000 distinct CDR3 sequences, with more than 15% observed a single time. The material sequenced was CD4+ T cells sorted from PBMCs, taken around 25 months after vaccination. Source of these receptors: a man aged 45 to 70 who received an inactivated influenza vaccine.

This chain connects TRBV10-3 to TRBJ2-3; no clear D gene. Germline lookup yields CDR1 ENHRY and CDR2 SYGVKD. V lost 2 bases to trimming and J lost 0 bases, with 9 bases between them. There are 15 residues in the CDR3. CDR3 sequence (DNA): TGTGCCATCAGTGAGAGTCACGGTAGCACAGATACGCAGTATTTT. Amino acid sequence: CAISESHGSTDTQYF.

This clonotype occurred a few times. The chain carries TRBV10-3 and TRBJ2-3, with 8 bases identical to TRBD1. Germline lookup yields CDR1 ENHRY and CDR2 SYGVKD. The CDR3 sequence is 15 residues long. The V gene end was trimmed by 10 bases and the J gene end by 2 bases; junction bases not matched to a gene: 11. CDR3 DNA: TGTGCCAGTAGAGGACAGGGTAGCCCCACAGATACGCAGTATTTT. As protein: CASRGQGSPTDTQYF.

V usage is TRBV12-3 or TRBV12-4 and J usage is TRBJ2-7; 9 positions agree with TRBD1. With V trimmed by 1 base and J by 7 bases, 8 bases remained unmatched. The CDR3 sequence is 15 residues long. DNA of the CDR3: TGTGCCAGCAGTTTAGAAGGGGGGACAGGGAAAGAGCAGTACTTC. Amino acid sequence: CASSLEGGTGKEQYF.

This chain joins TRBV5-6 and TRBJ2-7; D gene uncertain. The CDR3 runs 13 residues. V was pared by 4 bases and J by 7 bases, with 15 bases between. Germline V gene lookup returns CDR1 SGHDT and CDR2 YYEEEE. Here the CDR3 reads CASSKRPLPEQYF. CDR3 coding DNA: TGTGCCAGCAGCAAAAGACCCCTCCCGGAGCAGTACTTC.

This clonotype appeared many times. This sequence joins TRBV11-2 and TRBJ2-6; unclear D gene. Between the trimmed V and J ends, which lost 1 base and 4 bases, there was a span of 8 bases. The length of the CDR3 is 15 residues. Germline V gives CDR1 SGHAT, CDR2 FQNNGV. The CDR3 region is CASSLGRSGANVLTF. The CDR3 DNA sequence: TGTGCCAGCAGCTTAGGACGGTCCGGGGCCAACGTCCTGACTTTC.

The chain joins TRBV11-2 to TRBJ2-6; 7 bases agree with TRBD2. Per the germline V gene, CDR1 is SGHAT and CDR2 is FQNNGV. The CDR3 consists of 18 residues. The V gene end was trimmed by 3 bases and the J gene end by 4 bases; junction bases not matched to a gene: 12. CDR3 sequence: CASSFDPGGAGGANVLTF. DNA for the CDR3: TGTGCCAGCAGCTTTGACCCGGGAGGTGCTGGGGGGGCCAACGTCCTGACTTTC.

This chain joins TRBV12-3 or TRBV12-4 and TRBJ1-5; possibly TRBD1 for D (5 bases). CDR3 length equals 12 residues. Trimming cost V 11 bases and J 6 bases, with 14 bases left between them. CDR3 sequence reads: CAFPRGPQPQHF. The CDR3 region has the DNA TGTGCCTTCCCGCGGGGACCTCAGCCCCAGCATTTT.

The rearrangement links TRBV7-2 to TRBJ2-5, with 10 bases that match TRBD2. CDR3 size: 16 residues. The V gene end was trimmed by 4 bases and the J gene end by 2 bases; junction bases not matched to a gene: 7. Germline V gives CDR1 SGHTA, CDR2 FQGNSA. The CDR3 nucleotides read TGTGCCAGCAGCTGGGCGAGCGGGAGGGTACAAGAGACCCAGTACTTC. It specifies CASSWASGRVQETQYF.

The chain combines TRBV3-1 with TRBJ2-1; 8 bases fit TRBD2. Trimming cost V 4 bases and J 9 bases; bases outside gene matches: 8. Germline V gene data show CDR1 as LGHDT and CDR2 as YNNKEL (reference sequence). This CDR3 has 14 residues. The CDR3 protein is CASSLGGGMFEQFF. The CDR3 nucleotides are TGTGCCAGCAGCCTCGGGGGGGGAATGTTTGAGCAGTTCTTC.